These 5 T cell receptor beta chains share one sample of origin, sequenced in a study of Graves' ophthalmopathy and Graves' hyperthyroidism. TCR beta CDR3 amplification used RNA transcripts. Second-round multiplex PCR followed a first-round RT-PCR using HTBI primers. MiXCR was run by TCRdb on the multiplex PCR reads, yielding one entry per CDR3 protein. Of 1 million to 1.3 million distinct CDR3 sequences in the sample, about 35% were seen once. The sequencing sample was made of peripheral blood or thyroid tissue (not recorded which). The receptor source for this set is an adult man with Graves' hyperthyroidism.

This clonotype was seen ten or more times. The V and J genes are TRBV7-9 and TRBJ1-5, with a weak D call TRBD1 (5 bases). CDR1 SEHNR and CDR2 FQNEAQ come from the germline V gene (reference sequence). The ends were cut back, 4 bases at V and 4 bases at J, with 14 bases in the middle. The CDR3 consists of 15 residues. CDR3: CASSYDGGENQPQHF. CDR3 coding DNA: TGTGCCAGCAGCTACGATGGGGGGGAAAATCAGCCCCAGCATTTT.

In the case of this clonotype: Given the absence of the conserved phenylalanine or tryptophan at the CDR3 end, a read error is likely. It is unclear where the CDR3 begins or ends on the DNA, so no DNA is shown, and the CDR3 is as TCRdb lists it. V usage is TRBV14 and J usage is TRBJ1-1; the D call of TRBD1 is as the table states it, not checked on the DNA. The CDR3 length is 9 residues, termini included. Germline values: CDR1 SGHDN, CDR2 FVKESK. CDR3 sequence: CASSQVSDR.

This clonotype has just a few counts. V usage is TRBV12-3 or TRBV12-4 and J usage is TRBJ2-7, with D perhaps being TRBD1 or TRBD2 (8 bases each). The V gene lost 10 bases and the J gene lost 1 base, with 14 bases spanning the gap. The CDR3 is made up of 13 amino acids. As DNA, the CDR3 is TGTGCCACCGGGAGGGACAGGTCCTACGAGCAGTACTTC. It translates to CATGRDRSYEQYF.

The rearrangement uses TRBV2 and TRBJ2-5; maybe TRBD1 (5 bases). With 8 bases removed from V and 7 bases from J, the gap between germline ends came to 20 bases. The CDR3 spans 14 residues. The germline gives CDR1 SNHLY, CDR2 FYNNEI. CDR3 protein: CASGNSWAQGTQYF. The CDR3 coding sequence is TGTGCCAGCGGAAACAGTTGGGCCCAGGGGACCCAGTACTTC.

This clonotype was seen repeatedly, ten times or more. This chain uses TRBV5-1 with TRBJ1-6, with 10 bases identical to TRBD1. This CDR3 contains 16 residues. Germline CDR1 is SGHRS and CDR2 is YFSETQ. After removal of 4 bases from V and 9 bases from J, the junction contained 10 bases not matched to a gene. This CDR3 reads CASSDPGQGYSSPLHF. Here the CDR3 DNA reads TGCGCCAGCAGCGATCCGGGACAGGGGTACAGTTCACCCCTCCACTTT.